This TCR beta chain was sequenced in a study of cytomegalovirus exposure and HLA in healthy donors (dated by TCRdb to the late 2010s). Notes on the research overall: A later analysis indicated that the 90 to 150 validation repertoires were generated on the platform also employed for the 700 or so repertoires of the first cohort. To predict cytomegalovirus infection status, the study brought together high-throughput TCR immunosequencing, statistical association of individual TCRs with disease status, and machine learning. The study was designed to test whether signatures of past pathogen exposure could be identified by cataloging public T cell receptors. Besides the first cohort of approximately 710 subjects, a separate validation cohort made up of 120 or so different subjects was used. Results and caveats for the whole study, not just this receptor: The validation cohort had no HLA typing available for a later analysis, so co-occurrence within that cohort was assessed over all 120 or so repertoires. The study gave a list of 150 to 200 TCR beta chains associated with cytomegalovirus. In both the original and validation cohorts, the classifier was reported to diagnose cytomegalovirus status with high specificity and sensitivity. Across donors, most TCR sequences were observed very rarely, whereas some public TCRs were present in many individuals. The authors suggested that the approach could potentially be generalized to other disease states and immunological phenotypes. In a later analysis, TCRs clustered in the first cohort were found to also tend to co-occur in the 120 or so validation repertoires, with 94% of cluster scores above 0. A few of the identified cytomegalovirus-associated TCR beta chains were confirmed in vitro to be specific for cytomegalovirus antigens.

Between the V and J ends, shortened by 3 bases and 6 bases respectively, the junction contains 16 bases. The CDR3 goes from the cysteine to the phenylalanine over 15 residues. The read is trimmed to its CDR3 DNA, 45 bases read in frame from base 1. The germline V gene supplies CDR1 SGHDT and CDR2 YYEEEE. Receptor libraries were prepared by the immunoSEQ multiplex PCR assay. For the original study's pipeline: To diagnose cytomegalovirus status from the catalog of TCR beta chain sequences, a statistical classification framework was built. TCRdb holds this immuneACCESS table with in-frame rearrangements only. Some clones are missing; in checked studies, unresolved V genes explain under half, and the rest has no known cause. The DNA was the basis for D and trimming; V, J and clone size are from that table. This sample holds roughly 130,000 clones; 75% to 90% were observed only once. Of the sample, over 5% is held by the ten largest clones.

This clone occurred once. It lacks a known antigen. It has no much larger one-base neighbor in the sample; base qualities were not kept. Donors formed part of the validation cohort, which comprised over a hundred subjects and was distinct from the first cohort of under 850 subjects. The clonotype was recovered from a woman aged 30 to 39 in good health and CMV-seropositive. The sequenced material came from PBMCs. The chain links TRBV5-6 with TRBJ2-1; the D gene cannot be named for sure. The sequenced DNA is TGTGCCAGCAGCTCAGGATCATACAGTGCCAATGAGCAGTTCTTC. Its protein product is CASSSGSYSANEQFF.